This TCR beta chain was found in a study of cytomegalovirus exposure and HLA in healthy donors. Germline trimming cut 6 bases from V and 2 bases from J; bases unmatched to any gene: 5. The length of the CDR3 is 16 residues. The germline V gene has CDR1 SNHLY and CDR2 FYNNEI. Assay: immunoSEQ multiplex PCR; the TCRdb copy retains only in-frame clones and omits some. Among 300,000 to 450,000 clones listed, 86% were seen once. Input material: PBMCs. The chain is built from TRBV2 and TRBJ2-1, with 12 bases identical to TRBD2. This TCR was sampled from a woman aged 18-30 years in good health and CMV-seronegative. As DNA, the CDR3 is TGTGCCAGCAGCGCGCTAGCGGGAGGGCCCTACAATGAGCAGTTCTTC. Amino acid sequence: CASSALAGGPYNEQFF.